Presented here are 11 T cell receptor beta chains from one specimen sequenced in a study of low-dose radiotherapy and immunotherapy resistance in tumors. Alpha and beta chains were covered, as first-strand cDNA relied on TRAV- and TRBV-specific primers. TCR amplification ran 15 to 25 PCR cycles using constant-region and V-primer adapter primers. TCRdb reanalysed the reads using MiXCR and keeps one entry per CDR3 protein. The table has 6,600 or so distinct CDR3 sequences, approximately 80% seen once. Every receptor here comes from a human donor with advanced metastatic prostate, ovarian, gallbladder or colorectal cancer (not recorded which). This table probably holds off-target reads from a library built for another chain.

The chain is built from TRBV4-3 and TRBJ2-1; no reliable D call. Germline lookup yields CDR1 LGHNA and CDR2 YSLEER. The CDR3 spans 15 residues. V was pared by 1 base and J by 4 bases, with 11 bases between. DNA of the CDR3: TGCGCCAGCAGCCAAGCAGTAACAGCGTACAATGAGCAGTTCTTC. It codes for CASSQAVTAYNEQFF.

In its sample, this clonotype was seen once. The chain joins TRBV7-9 to TRBJ1-2, with D perhaps matching TRBD1 (5 bases). This CDR3 has 15 amino acids. V gave up 3 bases and J gave up 3 bases, with 14 bases separating them. Germline CDR1 and CDR2: SEHNR and FQNEAQ (reference sequence). The CDR3 region has the DNA TGTGCCAGCAGCTTTATCCAGGGCCGGCACTATGGCTACACCTTC. It is translated as CASSFIQGRHYGYTF. The full variable domain, rest sourced from reference TRBV7-9 and TRBJ1-2, is DTGVSQNPRHKITKRGQNVTFRCDPISEHNRLYWYRQTLGQGPEFLTYFQNEAQLEKSRLLSDRFSAERPKGSFSTLEIQRTEQGDSAMYLCASSFIQGRHYGYTFGSGTRLTVV.

The chain has TRBV4-2 and TRBJ2-3; 12 bases align to TRBD2. V gave up 4 bases and J gave up 5 bases; unmatched junction bases: 7. The CDR3 extends over 16 amino acids. The germline gives CDR1 LGHNA, CDR2 YNFKEQ. In DNA form, the CDR3 reads TGTGCCAGCAGCCCTAGCGGGGGGGCTGGAAAAGATACGCAGTATTTT. Translation gives CASSPSGGAGKDTQYF.

J is TRBJ2-7 and V is TRBV7-9, with TRBD2 matching over 12 bases. With 6 bases clipped from V and 2 bases from J, the junction kept 8 bases outside the gene matches. This CDR3 region has 16 residues. Germline CDR1 SEHNR, CDR2 FQNEAQ (reference sequence). The CDR3 here is CASSPLTSGSPYEQYF. DNA of the CDR3: TGTGCCAGCAGTCCGCTGACTAGCGGGAGTCCCTACGAGCAGTACTTC.

This clonotype was observed once. The chain links TRBV7-2 to TRBJ2-7; D is possibly TRBD1 (5 bases). Trimming stripped 2 bases from V and 3 bases from J, with 8 bases between. This CDR3 has 13 residues. Germline CDR1 is SGHTA and CDR2 is FQGNSA. CDR3 nucleotides: TGTGCCAGCAGCTTACGACAGTTCTACGAGCAGTACTTC. This encodes CASSLRQFYEQYF.

V is TRBV14 and J is TRBJ2-2, with 8 bases matching TRBD1. CDR3 length: 17 residues. CDR1 SGHDN and CDR2 FVKESK come from the germline V gene. J gave up 7 bases and V 0 bases, and 10 bases lay outside the gene matches. CDR3 loop: CASSQDLWTGSVGELFF. CDR3 bases: TGTGCCAGCAGCCAAGACTTGTGGACAGGGTCGGTCGGGGAGCTGTTTTTT.

This clonotype was recorded a few times. CDR3 region: CASSQGSRETQYF. The CDR3 DNA reads TGTGCCAGCAGCCAAGGGTCGAGAGAGACCCAGTACTTC. The V and J genes are TRBV7-2 and TRBJ2-5; D ambiguous. The V end lost 5 bases, the J end lost 4 bases, and 11 bases lay between the germline ends. Germline CDR1 is SGHTA and CDR2 is FQGNSA. The CDR3 covers 13 residues.

The genes are TRBV5-1 and TRBJ2-1; 11 bases are a match to TRBD2. Unmatched junction bases numbered 4, after V lost 3 bases and J lost 2 bases. Germline V gene sequence: CDR1 SGHRS, CDR2 YFSETQ. This CDR3 comprises 16 residues. The CDR3 region is CASSSTTSGAYNEQFF. CDR3 nucleotide sequence: TGCGCCAGCAGCTCAACGACTAGCGGGGCCTACAATGAGCAGTTCTTC.

DNA of the CDR3: TGTGCCAGTAGTAACAGGGGAGTGGAAGCTTTCTTT. Protein: CASSNRGVEAFF. V gene TRBV19 combines with J gene TRBJ1-1; 7 positions agree with TRBD1. CDR3 size: 12 residues. Germline-derived CDR1 and CDR2 are LNHDA and SQIVND (reference sequence). The junction had 4 bases not matched to a gene; V was cut back by 4 bases and J by 8 bases.

This rearrangement joins TRBV6-6 to TRBJ1-1; TRBD1 aligns across 7 bases. From germline, CDR1 is MNHNY and CDR2 SVGAGI (reference sequence). This CDR3 has 11 amino acids. Trimming removed 5 bases from V and 11 bases from J; junction bases left unmatched: 5. CDR3 nucleotide sequence: TGTGCCAGCAGTACGGACAGGAACGCTTTCTTT. Translating gives CASSTDRNAFF.

This clonotype appeared a single time. The rearrangement uses TRBV10-3 and TRBJ1-5; TRBD1 is a possible D gene (6 bases). Trimming left V 6 bases short and J 2 bases short, with 14 bases between. The germline CDR1 and CDR2 sequences are ENHRY and SYGVKD. This CDR3 has 15 amino acids. CDR3 in DNA: TGTGCCATCAGCGCCGACAGGTCTGGCAATCAGCCCCAGCATTTT. Protein product: CAISADRSGNQPQHF.